This T cell receptor beta chain was retrieved from a study of post-analysis software for immune sequencing data. Study-wide context: As for disease course, relapsing-remitting, secondary progressive and progressive-relapsing multiple sclerosis were all included. Study results and caveats: Comparison with controls showed significantly lower normalized Chao1 diversity in multiple sclerosis patients. TRBV5-6, TRBV5-1 and TRBV20-1 were among five TRBV segments more frequent in patients than controls. F measure grouped same-batch samples tightly together.

cDNA libraries of TCR beta carried unique molecular identifiers. Starting from approximately 1 to 10 million T cells, the study yielded about 500,000 cDNA molecules. TCRdb itself ran the PCR reads through MiXCR, one entry per CDR3 protein. The sample lists about 400,000 distinct CDR3 sequences; around 37% were seen once. On this clonotype: Its antigen is unidentified.

The V end lost 1 base, the J end lost 2 bases, and 13 bases lay between the germline ends. Germline assignment: CDR1 SGHAT and CDR2 FQNNGV. This CDR3 contains 16 residues. Material for sequencing was blood. This clonotype was obtained from a girl under 18 with multiple sclerosis. V is TRBV11-2 and J is TRBJ2-3; the D is unclear. The CDR3 is CASSLGADLSTDTQYF. The CDR3 nucleotides read TGTGCCAGCAGCTTAGGGGCCGACCTTTCCACAGATACGCAGTATTTT.